This TCR beta chain was sequenced for a study of post-analysis software for immune sequencing data. Study-wide points: Higher frequency in patients than in controls was seen for roughly five TRBV segments, with TRBV5-6, TRBV5-1 and TRBV20-1 among them. There was significantly lower normalized Chao1 diversity in multiple sclerosis patients than in controls.

Unique molecular identifiers had been added to the TCR beta cDNA libraries. Out of roughly 1 to 10 million T cells, 450,000 to 600,000 cDNA molecules were generated. Via MiXCR, TCRdb re-called the PCR reads, giving one row per CDR3 protein. The data contain some 800,000 distinct CDR3 sequences, about 43% of them singletons. This CDR3 comprises 17 residues. Per the germline V gene, CDR1 is SGHAT and CDR2 is FQNNGV. A few counts support this clonotype. Antigen specificity is unknown. Sequencing input: blood. The sequence was collected from a girl under 18 with multiple sclerosis. The V and J genes are TRBV11-2 and TRBJ2-5; no clear D. The J call is uncertain, as TRBJ2-7 better fits the DNA end. The DNA of the CDR3 is TGTGCCAGCAGCAGCTTAGGTCCTCCAGCAGTTGTCTACGAGCAGTACTTC. It codes for CASSSLGPPAVVYEQYF.